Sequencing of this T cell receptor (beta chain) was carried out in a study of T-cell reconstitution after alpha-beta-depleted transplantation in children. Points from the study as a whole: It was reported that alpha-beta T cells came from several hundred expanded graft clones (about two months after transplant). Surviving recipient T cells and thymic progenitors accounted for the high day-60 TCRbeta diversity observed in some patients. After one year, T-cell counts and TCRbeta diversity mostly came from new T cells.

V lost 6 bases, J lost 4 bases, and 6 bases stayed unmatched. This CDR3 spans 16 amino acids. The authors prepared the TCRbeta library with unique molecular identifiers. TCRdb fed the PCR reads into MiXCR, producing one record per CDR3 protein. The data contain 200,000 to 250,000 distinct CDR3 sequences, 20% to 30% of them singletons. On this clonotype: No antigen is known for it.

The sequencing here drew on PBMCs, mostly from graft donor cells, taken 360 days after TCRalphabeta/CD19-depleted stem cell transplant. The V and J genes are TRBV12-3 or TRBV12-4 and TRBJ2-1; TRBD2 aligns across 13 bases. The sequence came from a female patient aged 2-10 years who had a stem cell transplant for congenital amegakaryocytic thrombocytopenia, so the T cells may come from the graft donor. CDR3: CASRTRLAGGYNEQFF. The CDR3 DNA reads TGTGCCAGCAGAACTCGACTAGCGGGGGGATACAATGAGCAGTTCTTC.